The 13 T cell receptor beta chains presented below share a single source sample, sequenced in a study of blood T cell repertoires in COVID-19. Sequencing used immunoSEQ multiplex PCR; TCRdb keeps in-frame clones, though not all of them. The table records about 140,000 clones, 80% to 90% of them present only once. The sample taken for sequencing was peripheral blood. These receptors were taken from a woman aged 60-75 years with acute or convalescent COVID-19.

The V gene is TRBV11-2, the J gene TRBJ2-7; no clear D gene. The V end lost 0 bases, the J end lost 2 bases, and 11 bases lay between the germline ends. The CDR3 sequence is 15 residues long. CDR1 is SGHAT and CDR2 is FQNNGV in the germline V gene. Written as DNA, the CDR3 is TGTGCCAGCAGCTTAGATTCGACATTCGCCTACGAGCAGTACTTC. Its protein is CASSLDSTFAYEQYF.

This clone has a single count. This chain joins TRBV7-8 and TRBJ2-1, with TRBD2 matching over 9 bases. The trim removed 4 bases at V and 3 bases at J, leaving 7 bases unmatched. The length of the CDR3 is 16 residues. Looked up from germline, CDR1 is SGHVS and CDR2 is FQNEAQ. CDR3 amino acids: CASSSPSGVHYNEQFF. In DNA form, the CDR3 reads TGTGCCAGCAGCTCCCCTAGCGGGGTCCACTACAATGAGCAGTTCTTC.

V and J are TRBV24-1 and TRBJ2-5; TRBD1 is a possible D gene (6 bases). This CDR3 contains 14 residues. Germline CDR1 is KGHDR and CDR2 is SFDVKD. V lost 5 bases to trimming and J lost 3 bases, with 12 bases between them. The CDR3 here is CATSGGLTEETQYF. The CDR3 nucleotides are TGTGCCACCAGTGGGGGGCTTACAGAAGAGACCCAGTACTTC.

The chain recombines TRBV14 with TRBJ2-1; D gene ambiguous. The length of the CDR3 is 15 residues. The V end was cut by 3 bases, the J end by 0 bases, with 9 bases between. The germline gives CDR1 SGHDN, CDR2 FVKESK. The CDR3 here is CASSQIVSSYNEQFF. CDR3 bases: TGTGCCAGCAGCCAGATCGTCAGCTCCTACAATGAGCAGTTCTTC.

The chain has TRBV5-4 and TRBJ2-1; 7 positions agree with TRBD2. The V segment lost 0 bases and the J segment 9 bases; nucleotides outside the gene matches: 0. Germline V gene data show CDR1 as SGHNT and CDR2 as YYREEE (reference sequence). This CDR3 comprises 12 residues. CDR3 sequence (DNA): TGTGCCAGCAGCTTGGGGACTAGTGAGCAGTTCTTC. This codes for CASSLGTSEQFF.

This chain links TRBV11-2 with TRBJ1-1; 7 bases line up with TRBD1. Germline V gene lookup returns CDR1 SGHAT and CDR2 FQNNGV. The CDR3 length is 15 residues. V shed 3 bases, J shed 2 bases, and the junction held 6 bases outside the gene matches. The CDR3 nucleotides are TGTGCCAGCAGCTTGGAGGGGGCAGCAAACACTGAAGCTTTCTTT. Its translation: CASSLEGAANTEAFF.

This chain joins TRBV10-3 and TRBJ1-1; tentatively, D is TRBD1 (6 bases). The length of the CDR3 is 15 residues. Germline CDR1 is ENHRY and CDR2 is SYGVKD. Trimming took 4 bases from V and 1 from J, leaving 13 bases between them. The CDR3 sequence: CAISGDTSGNTEAFF. As DNA, the CDR3 is TGTGCCATCAGTGGGGACACGTCAGGGAACACTGAAGCTTTCTTT.

The chain combines TRBV4-3 with TRBJ1-2; unclear D gene. The CDR3 loop spans 15 amino acids. V was trimmed by 6 bases and J by 0 bases, leaving 14 bases between them. CDR1 is LGHNA, CDR2 YSLEER, per germline. In DNA, the CDR3 is TGCGCCAGCAGTCGCTCCCTGGGAGCTAACTATGGCTACACCTTC. This encodes CASSRSLGANYGYTF.

The chain couples TRBV10-3 to TRBJ2-3, with 11 bases fitting TRBD1. From germline, CDR1 is ENHRY and CDR2 SYGVKD. The CDR3 runs 18 residues. The junction had 7 bases not matched to a gene; V was cut back by 0 bases and J by 2 bases. The CDR3 loop is CAISESFMDRGHTDTQYF. The CDR3 DNA is TGTGCCATCAGTGAGTCGTTCATGGACAGGGGGCACACAGATACGCAGTATTTT.

J is TRBJ1-5 and V is TRBV27; perhaps TRBD1 as D (5 bases). The CDR3 sequence is 18 residues long. V gave up 7 bases and J gave up 0 bases, with 22 bases separating them. The germline CDR1 and CDR2 sequences are MNHEY and SMNVEV (reference sequence). CDR3 coding DNA: TGTGCCAGCACCTTCGCAGGGACTTATCCATATAGCAATCAGCCCCAGCATTTT. Its translation: CASTFAGTYPYSNQPQHF.

The V and J genes are TRBV28 and TRBJ1-2; 9 bases align to TRBD1. The V gene's germline CDR1 is MDHEN and CDR2 SYDVKM. V shed 5 bases and J 5 bases; nucleotides not matched to a gene: 12. The CDR3 spans 16 residues. This CDR3 reads CASSITGGALRYGYTF. In nucleotides, the CDR3 is TGTGCCAGCAGTATCACAGGGGGCGCATTACGGTATGGCTACACCTTC.

The chain uses TRBV6-6 and TRBJ1-4; D gene uncertain. The CDR3 contains 13 residues. The V end lost 3 bases, the J end lost 7 bases, and 9 bases lay between the germline ends. The germline gives CDR1 MNHNY, CDR2 SVGAGI (reference sequence). CDR3 loop: CASSYAAFEKLFF. CDR3 in DNA: TGTGCCAGCAGTTATGCGGCGTTTGAAAAACTGTTTTTT.

V gene TRBV7-9 combines with J gene TRBJ1-1, with unresolved D. The germline V gene has CDR1 SEHNR and CDR2 FQNEAQ (reference sequence). The CDR3 is 14 residues long. V dropped 2 bases and J dropped 1 base, with 8 bases sitting between them. This chain's CDR3 is CASSLLAANTEAFF. The CDR3 DNA sequence: TGTGCCAGCAGCTTACTCGCGGCGAACACTGAAGCTTTCTTT. The variable domain in full, with the rest retrieved from reference TRBV7-9 and TRBJ1-1, is DTGVSQNPRHKITKRGQNVTFRCDPISEHNRLYWYRQTLGQGPEFLTYFQNEAQLEKSRLLSDRFSAERPKGSFSTLEIQRTEQGDSAMYLCASSLLAANTEAFFGQGTRLTVV.